The 25 T cell receptor beta chains below were found in one sample sequenced in a study of OX40 agonist ivuxolimab in advanced cancers. Clones were sequenced by immunoSEQ multiplex PCR, and TCRdb holds only the in-frame ones, with some missing. The sample lists 40,000 to 50,000 clones, about 88% occurring once. The material was CD4+ or CD8+ T cells sorted from blood, obtained in a trial of the OX40 agonist ivuxolimab. The receptors come from an adult with an advanced solid tumor such as melanoma, head and neck, liver or kidney cancer.

V usage is TRBV7-9 and J usage is TRBJ2-2; TRBD2 aligns across 7 bases. The CDR3 length is 16 residues. Germline V gene sequence: CDR1 SEHNR, CDR2 FQNEAQ (reference sequence). The J segment lost 8 bases and the V segment lost 4 bases, leaving 13 bases of the junction unmatched. This CDR3 is CASSSLAVTTPGELFF. The CDR3 nucleotides are TGTGCCAGCAGCTCCCTAGCGGTTACGACCCCGGGGGAGCTGTTTTTT.

The chain is built from TRBV4-3 and TRBJ2-1; the match to TRBD2 covers 13 bases. The germline CDR1 and CDR2 sequences are LGHNA and YSLEER. J lost 6 bases, V lost 4 bases, and 3 bases had no gene match. The CDR3 is made up of 15 amino acids. CDR3: CASSPGLAGLNEQFF. The DNA for the CDR3 is TGCGCCAGCAGCCCGGGACTAGCGGGACTCAATGAGCAGTTCTTC.

The chain is built from TRBV7-2 and TRBJ2-3; tentative D call: TRBD2 (6 bases). Between the trimmed V and J ends, which lost 1 base and 4 bases, there was a span of 12 bases. This CDR3 contains 15 residues. CDR1 is SGHTA, CDR2 FQGNSA, per germline. The CDR3: CASSLGGGISDTQYF. For the CDR3, the DNA is TGTGCCAGCAGCTTAGGCGGCGGGATATCAGATACGCAGTATTTT.

The genes are TRBV19 and TRBJ1-5; D gene uncertain. The CDR3 sequence is 16 residues long. Per the germline V gene, CDR1 is LNHDA and CDR2 is SQIVND (reference sequence). The V end was cut by 5 bases, the J end by 2 bases, with 16 bases between. The CDR3 reads CASSLVAGLGNQPQHF. The CDR3 DNA follows: TGTGCCAGTAGTTTGGTCGCCGGGTTGGGCAATCAGCCCCAGCATTTT.

The V gene is TRBV18, the J gene TRBJ2-7; no reliable D call. This CDR3 spans 14 amino acids. CDR1 and CDR2 from the germline V gene are KGHSH and LQKENI. The ends were cut back, 2 bases at V and 3 bases at J, with 11 bases in the middle. The chain's CDR3 is CASSPRVSDYEQYF. DNA for the CDR3: TGTGCCAGCTCACCAAGAGTATCAGACTACGAGCAGTACTTC.

This clone appeared a single time. The chain links TRBV27 to TRBJ1-5; D possibly corresponds to TRBD1 (6 bases). The V gene lost 0 bases and the J gene lost 2 bases, with 8 bases spanning the gap. The CDR3 covers 15 residues. Germline values: CDR1 MNHEY, CDR2 SMNVEV (reference sequence). The CDR3 sequence is CASSLSAGGNQPQHF. For the CDR3, the DNA is TGTGCCAGCAGTTTATCAGCAGGGGGCAATCAGCCCCAGCATTTT.

The chain uses TRBV13 and TRBJ2-1; 13 bases agree with TRBD2. The CDR3 totals 15 residues. V shed 3 bases and J 7 bases; nucleotides not matched to a gene: 3. Germline-derived CDR1 and CDR2 are PRHDT and FYEKMQ (reference sequence). CDR3 bases: TGTGCCAGCAGCTTCGGGACTAGCGGGACTAATGAGCAGTTCTTC. Translated, it gives CASSFGTSGTNEQFF.

The V and J genes are TRBV7-2 and TRBJ2-7, with 7 bases matching TRBD1. This CDR3 region has 19 residues. Germline lookup yields CDR1 SGHTA and CDR2 FQGNSA. Losses at the gene ends were 5 bases for V and 0 bases for J; bases not matched to a gene: 19. CDR3 sequence (DNA): TGTGCCAGCAGCAACGACGGGTATCAACTAGGGGGCCCCTCCTACGAGCAGTACTTC. Its translation is CASSNDGYQLGGPSYEQYF.

V usage is TRBV6-1 and J usage is TRBJ2-1, with 9 bases fitting TRBD1. There are 15 residues in the CDR3. V lost 6 bases and J lost 7; bases outside the gene matches: 10. The germline V gene encodes CDR1 MNHNS and CDR2 SASEGT. CDR3 residues: CASSLRDRESNEQFF. The CDR3 bases are TGTGCCAGCAGCCTCCGGGACAGGGAATCGAATGAGCAGTTCTTC.

V usage is TRBV30 and J usage is TRBJ2-1, with D possibly matching TRBD2 (6 bases). Germline assignment: CDR1 GTSNPN and CDR2 SVGIG (reference sequence). The CDR3 runs 11 residues. The CDR3 spells CAREAYNEQFF. In DNA, the CDR3 is TGTGCTAGGGAGGCCTACAATGAGCAGTTCTTC.

This rearrangement joins TRBV19 to TRBJ1-5, with TRBD1 matching 9 bases. The germline gives CDR1 LNHDA, CDR2 SQIVND (reference sequence). Trimming removed 6 bases from V and 3 bases from J; junction bases left unmatched: 3. The CDR3 has 14 amino acids. The CDR3 is CASRGTGINQPQHF. The CDR3 DNA follows: TGTGCCAGTAGAGGGACAGGGATCAATCAGCCCCAGCATTTT.

V usage is TRBV6-5 and J usage is TRBJ2-7; a weak D match, TRBD1 (5 bases). The V end lost 2 bases, the J end lost 5 bases, and 13 bases lay between the germline ends. The CDR3 covers 14 residues. Per the germline V gene, CDR1 is MNHEY and CDR2 is SVGAGI. DNA of the CDR3: TGTGCCAGCAGTTACATTGGACACATGAACGAGCAGTACTTC. This translates into CASSYIGHMNEQYF.

The chain uses TRBV7-3 and TRBJ2-1; 11 positions agree with TRBD2. Germline V gives CDR1 SGHTA, CDR2 FQGTGA. V lost 5 bases and J lost 7; bases outside the gene matches: 7. The CDR3 extends over 15 amino acids. The CDR3: CASSPIAGGRNEQFF. Here the CDR3 DNA reads TGTGCCAGCAGCCCCATAGCGGGGGGGCGGAATGAGCAGTTCTTC.

The genes are TRBV2 and TRBJ2-3; 10 bases line up with TRBD2. Germline V gives CDR1 SNHLY, CDR2 FYNNEI. The CDR3 has 16 amino acids. With V trimmed by 8 bases and J by 0 bases, 8 bases remained unmatched. CDR3 residues: CASGLAVERSTDTQYF. The CDR3 DNA is TGTGCCAGCGGACTAGCGGTTGAACGAAGCACAGATACGCAGTATTTT. The full variable domain, rest sourced from reference TRBV2 and TRBJ2-3, is EPEVTQTPSHQVTQMGQEVILRCVPISNHLYFYWYRQILGQKVEFLVSFYNNEISEKSEIFDDQFSVERPDGSNFTLKIRSTKLEDSAMYFCASGLAVERSTDTQYFGPGTRLTVL.

The chain recombines TRBV27 with TRBJ2-1, with no clear D. The CDR3 loop spans 13 amino acids. The germline CDR1 and CDR2 sequences are MNHEY and SMNVEV (reference sequence). Trimming shortened V by 0 bases and J by 6 bases, and 6 bases separated the two germline ends. CDR3 sequence reads: CASSLSGFNEQFF. The CDR3 DNA reads as TGTGCCAGCAGTTTATCAGGGTTCAATGAGCAGTTCTTC.

The chain is built from TRBV10-3 and TRBJ2-2; a weak D match, TRBD1 (6 bases). Trimming stripped 0 bases from V and 0 bases from J, with 8 bases between. The CDR3 has 16 amino acids. Per the germline V gene, CDR1 is ENHRY and CDR2 is SYGVKD. The CDR3 nucleotides read TGTGCCATCAGTGAGTCGGACAGATCGAACACCGGGGAGCTGTTTTTT. Residues: CAISESDRSNTGELFF.

This rearrangement joins TRBV19 to TRBJ1-3; the D is unclear. CDR1 and CDR2 from the germline V gene are LNHDA and SQIVND (reference sequence). The CDR3 consists of 15 residues. Trimming removed 10 bases at V and 0 bases at J, with 16 bases between. CDR3 loop: CAIIRVKASGNTIYF. CDR3 nucleotide sequence: TGTGCCATTATTAGGGTGAAAGCCTCTGGAAACACCATATATTTT.

This chain links TRBV5-6 with TRBJ1-1; 7 positions agree with TRBD1. CDR1 and CDR2 from the germline V gene are SGHDT and YYEEEE. This CDR3 region has 15 residues. Germline trimming cut 0 bases from V and 2 bases from J; bases unmatched to any gene: 4. CDR3 residues: CASSLGQGINTEAFF. In DNA form, the CDR3 reads TGTGCCAGCAGCTTGGGACAGGGAATAAACACTGAAGCTTTCTTT.

CDR3 loop: CASSYLPAYNEQFF. The CDR3 DNA reads TGTGCCAGCAGTTACTTGCCTGCCTACAATGAGCAGTTCTTC. This chain links TRBV6-5 with TRBJ2-1; no clear D gene. V lost 1 base and J lost 2, with 6 bases in between. The CDR3 runs to 14 residues. Germline V gives CDR1 MNHEY, CDR2 SVGAGI.

The gene calls are TRBV25-1 and TRBJ2-3; 8 bases line up with TRBD1. J gave up 6 bases and V 8 bases, and 10 bases lay outside the gene matches. Germline CDR1 MGHDK, CDR2 SYGVNS. This CDR3 spans 14 amino acids. The CDR3 nucleotides are TGTGCCAGCGGTCCTACAGGGGGTGGGGATACGCAGTATTTT. Protein: CASGPTGGGDTQYF.

The chain joins TRBV7-8 to TRBJ2-5; possible D gene TRBD2, 7 bases. The germline CDR1 and CDR2 sequences are SGHVS and FQNEAQ. V was cut by 5 bases and J by 4 bases, with 17 bases left in between. This CDR3 is 15 amino acids long. The CDR3 sequence is CASSGLGGYRETQYF. The DNA of the CDR3 is TGTGCCAGCAGCGGACTAGGGGGGTATCGAGAGACCCAGTACTTC. Supplemented by reference TRBV7-8 and TRBJ2-5, the full variable domain reads GAGVSQSPRYKVAKRGQDVALRCDPISGHVSLFWYQQALGQGPEFLTYFQNEAQLDKSGLPSDRFFAERPEGSVSTLKIQRTQQEDSAVYLCASSGLGGYRETQYFGPGTRLLVL.

CDR3 DNA sequence: TGTGCCAGTAGTATTAAGGAGCTAGCGGGAGACGAGACCCAGTACTTC. Amino acid sequence: CASSIKELAGDETQYF. The V call is TRBV19, the J call TRBJ2-5, with 10 bases fitting TRBD2. Germline CDR1 reads LNHDA; CDR2 reads SQIVND (reference sequence). CDR3 length equals 16 residues. Trimming took 3 bases from V and 5 from J; bases not matched to a gene: 9. Full variable domain (remainder filled in from reference TRBV19 and TRBJ2-5): DGGITQSPKYLFRKEGQNVTLSCEQNLNHDAMYWYRQDPGQGLRLIYYSQIVNDFQKGDIAEGYSVSREKKESFPLTVTSAQKNPTAFYLCASSIKELAGDETQYFGPGTRLLVL.

This chain uses TRBV13 with TRBJ1-6; 9 nucleotides line up with TRBD1. From germline, CDR1 is PRHDT and CDR2 FYEKMQ (reference sequence). The V gene end was trimmed by 5 bases and the J gene end by 5 bases; junction bases not matched to a gene: 1. The CDR3 runs 14 residues. CDR3 bases: TGTGCCAGCAGCCGGGACAGGGATAATTCACCCCTCCACTTT. It codes for CASSRDRDNSPLHF.

This rearrangement joins TRBV19 to TRBJ1-2; D not resolved. Germline CDR1 reads LNHDA; CDR2 reads SQIVND (reference sequence). V was cut by 1 base and J by 0 bases, with 9 bases left in between. This CDR3 has 15 amino acids. The CDR3 DNA is TGTGCCAGTAGTATAGGACACCAAGCTAACTATGGCTACACCTTC. This gives the protein CASSIGHQANYGYTF.

The J gene is TRBJ1-3, the V gene TRBV21-1. TRBV21-1 is tagged as a pseudogene. The CDR3 is 14 residues long. The CDR3 sequence is CAREGEDSGNTIYF. Here the CDR3 DNA reads TGTGCCAGAGAAGGAGAGGATTCTGGAAACACCATATATTTT.